This T cell receptor (beta chain) was identified in a study of PD-L1 blockade in urothelial cancer. CDR1 and CDR2 from the germline V gene are SGHNT and YYREEE (reference sequence). V gave up 4 bases and J gave up 0 bases, with 13 bases separating them. This CDR3 has 16 amino acids. Synthetic TCR analog templates were added to each PCR reaction. Method: immunoSEQ multiplex PCR; TCRdb's copy keeps in-frame clones and lacks some. The data contain 50,000 or so clones, roughly 80% of them singletons. Described time point: pretreatment peripheral blood. Sequenced here: PBMCs, sampled around atezolizumab (anti-PD-L1) treatment. This chain joins TRBV5-4 and TRBJ1-4; weak D call: TRBD1 (5 bases). The sequence came from a man between 70 and 80 years old with urothelial cancer. For the CDR3, the DNA is TGTGCCAGCAGCCCTGGGGCAGGAACAACTAATGAAAAACTGTTTTTT. It is translated as CASSPGAGTTNEKLFF. Complete variable domain (other parts from reference TRBV5-4 and TRBJ1-4): ETGVTQSPTHLIKTRGQQVTLRCSSQSGHNTVSWYQQALGQGPQFIFQYYREEENGRGNFPPRFSGLQFPNYSSELNVNALELDDSALYLCASSPGAGTTNEKLFFGSGTQLSVL.